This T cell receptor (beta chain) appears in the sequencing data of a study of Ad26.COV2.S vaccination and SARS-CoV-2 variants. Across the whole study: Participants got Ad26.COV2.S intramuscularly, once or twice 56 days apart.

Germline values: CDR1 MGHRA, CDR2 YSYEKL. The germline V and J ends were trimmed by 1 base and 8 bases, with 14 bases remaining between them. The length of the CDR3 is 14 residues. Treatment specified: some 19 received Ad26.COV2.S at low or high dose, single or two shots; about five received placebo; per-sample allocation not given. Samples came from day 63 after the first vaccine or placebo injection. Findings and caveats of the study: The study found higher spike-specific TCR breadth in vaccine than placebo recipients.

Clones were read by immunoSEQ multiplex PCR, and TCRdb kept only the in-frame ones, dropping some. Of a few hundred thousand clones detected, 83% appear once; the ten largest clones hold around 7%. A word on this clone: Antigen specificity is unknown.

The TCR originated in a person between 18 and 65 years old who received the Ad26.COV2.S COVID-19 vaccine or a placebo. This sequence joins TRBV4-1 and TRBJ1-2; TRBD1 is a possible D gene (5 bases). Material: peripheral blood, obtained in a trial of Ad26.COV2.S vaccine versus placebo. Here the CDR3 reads CASSQVGRREGYTF. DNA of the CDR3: TGCGCCAGCAGCCAAGTGGGACGCAGGGAAGGCTACACCTTC.